The sequence of this TCR beta chain was determined in a study of cytomegalovirus exposure and HLA in healthy donors. Only a few counts were recorded for this clone. Its antigen remains unidentified. Whole-study results and caveats: Researchers counted 180 or so TCR beta chains as cytomegalovirus-associated.

The PCR employed 60 Vbeta primers together with 13 Jbeta primers. Clones were sequenced by immunoSEQ multiplex PCR, and TCRdb holds only the in-frame ones, with some missing. This sample has about 180,000 clones, with 76% found just once. This receptor was identified in a man aged 18 to 29 in good health and CMV-seronegative. Specimen: PBMCs.

The CDR3 region is CASSRGRAYNEQFF. The CDR3 DNA reads TGTGCCAGCAGCCGGGGAAGAGCCTACAATGAGCAGTTCTTC. The chain recombines TRBV2 with TRBJ2-1, with D possibly TRBD2 on 5 matching bases. With 6 bases removed from V and 2 bases from J, the gap between germline ends came to 11 bases. The CDR3 consists of 14 residues. Per the germline V gene, CDR1 is SNHLY and CDR2 is FYNNEI. The full variable domain, completed using reference TRBV2 and TRBJ2-1, is EPEVTQTPSHQVTQMGQEVILRCVPISNHLYFYWYRQILGQKVEFLVSFYNNEISEKSEIFDDQFSVERPDGSNFTLKIRSTKLEDSAMYFCASSRGRAYNEQFFGPGTRLTVL.